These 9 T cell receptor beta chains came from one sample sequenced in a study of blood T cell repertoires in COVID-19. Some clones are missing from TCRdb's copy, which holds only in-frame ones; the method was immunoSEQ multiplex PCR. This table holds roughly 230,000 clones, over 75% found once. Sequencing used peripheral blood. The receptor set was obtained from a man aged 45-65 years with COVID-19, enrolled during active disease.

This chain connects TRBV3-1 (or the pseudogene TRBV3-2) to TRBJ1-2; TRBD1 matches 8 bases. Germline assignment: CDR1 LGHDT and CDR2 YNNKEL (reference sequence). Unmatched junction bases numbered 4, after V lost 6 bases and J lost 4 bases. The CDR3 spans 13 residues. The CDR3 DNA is TGTGCCAGCAGACAACAGGGGGTCTATGGCTACACCTTC. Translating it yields CASRQQGVYGYTF.

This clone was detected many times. Here the CDR3 DNA reads TGTGCCAGCTCACCAAACAGGGATGACACCATATATTTT. Amino acid sequence: CASSPNRDDTIYF. This rearrangement joins TRBV18 to TRBJ1-3, with a tentative D call TRBD1 (6 bases). Deletions cut 2 bases from V and 8 bases from J, with 10 bases between. CDR1 and CDR2 (germline): KGHSH, LQKENI. The CDR3 totals 13 residues.

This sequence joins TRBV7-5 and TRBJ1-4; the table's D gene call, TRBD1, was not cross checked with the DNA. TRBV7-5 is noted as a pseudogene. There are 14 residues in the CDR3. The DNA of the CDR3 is TGTGCCCCCCCGAAGACAGGGAAAAATGAAAAACTGTTTTTT. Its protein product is CAPPKTGKNEKLFF.

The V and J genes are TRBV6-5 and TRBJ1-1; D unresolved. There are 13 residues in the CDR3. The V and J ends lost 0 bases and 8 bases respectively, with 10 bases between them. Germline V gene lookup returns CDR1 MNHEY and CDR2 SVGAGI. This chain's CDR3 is CASSYSSTGEAFF. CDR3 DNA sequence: TGTGCCAGCAGTTACTCGAGTACGGGGGAAGCTTTCTTT.

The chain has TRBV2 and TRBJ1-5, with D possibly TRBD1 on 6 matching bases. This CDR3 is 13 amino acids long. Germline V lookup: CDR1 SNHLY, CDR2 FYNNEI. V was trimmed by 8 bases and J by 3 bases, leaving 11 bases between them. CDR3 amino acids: CASQDRYNQPQHF. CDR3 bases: TGTGCCAGCCAAGACAGGTACAATCAGCCCCAGCATTTT.

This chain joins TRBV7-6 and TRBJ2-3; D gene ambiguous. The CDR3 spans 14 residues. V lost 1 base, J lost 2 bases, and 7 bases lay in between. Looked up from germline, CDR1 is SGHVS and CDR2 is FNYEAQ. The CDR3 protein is CASSLGGPTDTQYF. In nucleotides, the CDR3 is TGTGCCAGCAGCTTAGGAGGCCCCACAGATACGCAGTATTTT.

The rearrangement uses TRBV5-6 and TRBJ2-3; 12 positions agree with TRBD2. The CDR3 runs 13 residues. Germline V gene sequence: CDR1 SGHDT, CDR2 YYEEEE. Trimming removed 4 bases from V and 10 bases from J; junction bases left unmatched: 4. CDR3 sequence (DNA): TGTGCCAGCAGCGAAGGGACTAGCGGGTCGCAGTATTTT. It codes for CASSEGTSGSQYF.

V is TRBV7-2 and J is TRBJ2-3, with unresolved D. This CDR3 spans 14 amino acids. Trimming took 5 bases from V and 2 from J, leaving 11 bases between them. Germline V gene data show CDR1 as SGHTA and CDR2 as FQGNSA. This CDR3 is CASSGRAYTDTQYF. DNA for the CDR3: TGTGCCAGCAGCGGTAGAGCCTACACAGATACGCAGTATTTT.

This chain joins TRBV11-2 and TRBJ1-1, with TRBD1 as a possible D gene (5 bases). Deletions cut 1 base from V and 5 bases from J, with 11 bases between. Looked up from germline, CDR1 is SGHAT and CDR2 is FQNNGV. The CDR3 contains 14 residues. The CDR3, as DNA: TGTGCCAGCAGCTTAGCGGTAGGGGTTACTGAAGCTTTCTTT. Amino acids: CASSLAVGVTEAFF.